Sequencing of this T cell receptor beta chain was carried out in a study of cytomegalovirus exposure and HLA in healthy donors. CDR1 SGHVS and CDR2 FQNEAQ come from the germline V gene. Germline trimming cut 5 bases from V and 4 bases from J; bases unmatched to any gene: 8. CDR3 size: 16 residues. The primer mix had 60 Vbeta and 13 Jbeta primers. Assay: immunoSEQ multiplex PCR; the TCRdb copy retains only in-frame clones and omits some. In the table there are 100,000 or so clones, about three quarters of which are singletons. The clonotype was recovered from a man aged 25 to 40 in good health and CMV-seropositive. The specimen sequenced was PBMCs. The chain uses TRBV7-8 and TRBJ2-3; 11 bases are shared with TRBD1. The CDR3 here is CASSPWDRGSSDTQYF. CDR3 bases: TGTGCCAGCAGCCCTTGGGACAGGGGGAGTTCAGATACGCAGTATTTT.